One sample yielded the 24 T cell receptor beta chains listed below, sequenced in a study of tumor T cells in aggressive B-cell lymphoma. Only in-frame clones appear in the TCRdb table, and some are missing; sequencing was by immunoSEQ multiplex PCR. The data contain 8,500 to 9,500 clones, about 88% of them seen just once; the ten biggest clones take up approximately 3.6%. Sequencing input: tumor tissue. All receptors derive from an adult with diffuse large B cell lymphoma.

V gene TRBV6-5 combines with J gene TRBJ2-7, with D tentatively TRBD1 (5 bases). Trimming left V 0 bases short and J 0 bases short, with 6 bases between. Germline V gene data show CDR1 as MNHEY and CDR2 as SVGAGI. The CDR3 is 14 amino acids. DNA for the CDR3: TGTGCCAGCAGTTACTCTGACAGCTCCTACGAGCAGTACTTC. Translated, it gives CASSYSDSSYEQYF.

V usage is TRBV7-2 and J usage is TRBJ2-5; 10 bases line up with TRBD2. Germline loops: CDR1 SGHTA, CDR2 FQGNSA. The junction had 5 bases not matched to a gene; V was cut back by 1 base and J by 3 bases. This CDR3 has 16 amino acids. The CDR3: CASSLVGTSGEETQYF. CDR3 DNA: TGTGCCAGCAGCTTAGTTGGAACTAGCGGGGAAGAGACCCAGTACTTC.

This chain links TRBV7-2 with TRBJ1-3, with 7 nucleotides matching TRBD1. The CDR3 contains 17 residues. CDR1 and CDR2 (germline): SGHTA, FQGNSA. V gave up 5 bases and J gave up 0 bases; unmatched junction bases: 10. This chain's CDR3 is CASSPGLGQSSGNTIYF. Here the CDR3 DNA reads TGTGCCAGCAGCCCGGGGCTGGGACAGAGCTCTGGAAACACCATATATTTT.

The genes are TRBV18 and TRBJ1-2, with unresolved D. The CDR3 spans 15 residues. Germline V gene lookup returns CDR1 KGHSH and CDR2 LQKENI. V dropped 6 bases and J dropped 0 bases, with 14 bases sitting between them. This chain's CDR3 is CASSDTVVANYGYTF. The CDR3 nucleotides are TGTGCCAGCTCCGACACTGTGGTGGCTAACTATGGCTACACCTTC.

This clone appeared once. This sequence joins TRBV6-5 and TRBJ1-5; maybe TRBD1 (6 bases). Trimming pared 0 bases from V and 1 base from J, leaving 7 bases between. Germline assignment: CDR1 MNHEY and CDR2 SVGAGI. The length of the CDR3 is 15 residues. This chain's CDR3 is CASSYSRGSNQPQHF. The CDR3 DNA is TGTGCCAGCAGTTACTCGAGGGGGAGCAATCAGCCCCAGCATTTT.

This clone has just one count. As DNA, the CDR3 is TGTGCCAGTAGTATTCGGTCTAGCATCGAGACCCAGTACTTC. Translation gives CASSIRSSIETQYF. The gene calls are TRBV19 and TRBJ2-5; D perhaps matches TRBD2 (5 bases). Germline V CDR1 and CDR2: LNHDA, SQIVND (reference sequence). Trimming took 3 bases from V and 5 from J, leaving 13 bases between them. This CDR3 is 14 amino acids long.

This clone was seen a handful of times. V and J are TRBV29-1 and TRBJ1-1, with unresolved D. V lost 4 bases and J 1 base, leaving 10 bases between the germline ends. The CDR3 runs 13 residues. Germline-derived CDR1 and CDR2 are SQVTM and ANQGSEA. CDR3 amino acids: CSVGRLANTEAFF. DNA for the CDR3: TGCAGCGTTGGACGTTTAGCGAACACTGAAGCTTTCTTT.

This chain links TRBV7-9 with TRBJ1-1; a possible D gene is TRBD1 (5 bases). Germline-derived CDR1 and CDR2 are SEHNR and FQNEAQ (reference sequence). This CDR3 has 13 amino acids. Trimming removed 1 base from V and 5 bases from J, with 8 bases in between. CDR3 nucleotides: TGTGCCAGCAGCTTAGACAGGCTGACTGAAGCTTTCTTT. Translated, it gives CASSLDRLTEAFF.

This chain connects TRBV19 to TRBJ2-1, with TRBD1 matching over 12 bases. This CDR3 has 16 amino acids. J lost 8 bases, V lost 4 bases, and 9 bases had no gene match. Germline V lookup: CDR1 LNHDA, CDR2 SQIVND (reference sequence). The CDR3 region is CASSTLPGQGAYEQFF. The CDR3 nucleotides are TGTGCCAGTAGTACTTTGCCGGGACAGGGGGCGTATGAGCAGTTCTTC.

This chain joins TRBV11-2 and TRBJ2-7; D possibly corresponds to TRBD2 (5 bases). CDR1 SGHAT and CDR2 FQNNGV come from the germline V gene. This CDR3 has 13 residues. V was clipped by 6 bases and J by 2 bases, with 11 bases between them. The CDR3 DNA is TGTGCCAGCAGGTGGGGAGCGACCTACGAGCAGTACTTC. It is translated as CASRWGATYEQYF.

The chain has TRBV11-2 and TRBJ2-1, with 9 bases fitting TRBD1. The CDR3 loop spans 14 amino acids. V was clipped by 5 bases and J by 12 bases; unmatched bases: 11. Germline lookup yields CDR1 SGHAT and CDR2 FQNNGV. The CDR3 coding sequence is TGTGCCAGCAGCAAGGACAGGGGTGCAAGAGGGCAGTTCTTC. Translated, it gives CASSKDRGARGQFF.

The CDR3 DNA follows: TGTGCCAGCAGTTACGTCGGACAGATGAACACTGAAGCTTTCTTT. This translates into CASSYVGQMNTEAFF. The rearrangement links TRBV6-5 to TRBJ1-1; possibly TRBD1 for D (6 bases). The CDR3 extends over 15 amino acids. Trimming took 2 bases from V and 0 from J, leaving 10 bases between them. The germline V gene encodes CDR1 MNHEY and CDR2 SVGAGI.

The CDR3 nucleotides are TGTGCCAGCAGTGAAGGATACCAGGTGGGAGCTTTCTTT. Protein: CASSEGYQVGAFF. The V gene is TRBV6-1, the J gene TRBJ1-1; D uncertain. This CDR3 has 13 amino acids. Between the trimmed V and J ends, which lost 1 base and 10 bases, there was a span of 13 bases. Germline values: CDR1 MNHNS, CDR2 SASEGT.

This chain connects TRBV5-1 to TRBJ2-4, with D uncertain. V was trimmed by 2 bases and J by 5 bases, leaving 17 bases between them. The CDR3 contains 16 residues. CDR1 is SGHRS, CDR2 YFSETQ, per germline. This CDR3 is CASSLNAGLVQNIQYF. CDR3 nucleotide sequence: TGCGCCAGCAGCTTAAACGCAGGCCTGGTCCAAAACATTCAGTACTTC.

The genes are TRBV30 and TRBJ1-2, with 9 positions matching TRBD1. V dropped 7 bases and J dropped 7; count of bases not matched to a gene: 13. This CDR3 has 14 amino acids. Germline loops: CDR1 GTSNPN, CDR2 SVGIG (reference sequence). The CDR3 sequence: CAYAIIQGARGYTF. CDR3 coding DNA: TGTGCCTACGCCATTATACAGGGGGCGCGTGGCTACACCTTC.

The J gene is TRBJ2-1, the V gene TRBV2, with 7 bases matching TRBD1. The CDR3 loop spans 14 amino acids. Germline CDR1 is SNHLY and CDR2 is FYNNEI. V shed 7 bases, J shed 3 bases, and the junction held 6 bases outside the gene matches. The CDR3 here is CASKPGQIYNEQFF. The CDR3 region has the DNA TGTGCCAGCAAACCGGGACAGATCTACAATGAGCAGTTCTTC. Supplemented by reference TRBV2 and TRBJ2-1, the full variable domain reads EPEVTQTPSHQVTQMGQEVILRCVPISNHLYFYWYRQILGQKVEFLVSFYNNEISEKSEIFDDQFSVERPDGSNFTLKIRSTKLEDSAMYFCASKPGQIYNEQFFGPGTRLTVL.

The chain combines TRBV9 with TRBJ2-3; no clear D gene. The CDR3 length is 14 residues. CDR1 and CDR2 (germline): SGDLS, YYNGEE. Trimming removed 0 bases at V and 3 bases at J, with 8 bases between. DNA for the CDR3: TGTGCCAGCAGCGTAGAGTCGAGAACAGATACGCAGTATTTT. Translation: CASSVESRTDTQYF.

The chain is built from TRBV19 and TRBJ1-1, with 9 bases matching TRBD1. CDR3 length: 13 residues. CDR1 LNHDA and CDR2 SQIVND come from the germline V gene (reference sequence). Unmatched junction bases numbered 1, after V lost 5 bases and J lost 3 bases. The CDR3 reads CASSWDRDTEAFF. The CDR3, as DNA: TGTGCCAGTAGTTGGGACAGGGACACTGAAGCTTTCTTT.

The rearrangement links TRBV30 to TRBJ1-1, with a possible D match to TRBD1 (5 bases). The ends were cut back, 3 bases at V and 11 bases at J, with 19 bases in the middle. Germline V gives CDR1 GTSNPN, CDR2 SVGIG (reference sequence). This CDR3 has 13 residues. The CDR3, as DNA: TGTGCCTGGAGCGCGGGACCTTTGCTGAATGCTTTCTTT. It yields the protein CAWSAGPLLNAFF.

V and J are TRBV5-4 and TRBJ1-1; 7 bases match TRBD1. The V and J ends lost 2 bases and 5 bases, in that order; junction bases with no gene match: 6. The CDR3 covers 14 residues. Germline assignment: CDR1 SGHNT and CDR2 YYREEE (reference sequence). CDR3 sequence (DNA): TGTGCCAGCAGCTTAAAACAGGGGCGTACTGAAGCTTTCTTT. As protein: CASSLKQGRTEAFF.

This chain links TRBV28 with TRBJ1-5; the match to TRBD1 covers 8 bases. CDR1 is MDHEN and CDR2 is SYDVKM in the germline V gene. There are 14 residues in the CDR3. J gave up 5 bases and V 3 bases, and 3 bases lay outside the gene matches. The CDR3 DNA sequence: TGTGCCAGCAGTTTTACAGGGGGTTATCAGCCCCAGCATTTT. Residues: CASSFTGGYQPQHF.

The chain joins TRBV7-9 to TRBJ2-3, with TRBD2 identical over 10 bases. The CDR3 covers 16 residues. After removal of 0 bases from V and 5 bases from J, the junction contained 5 bases not matched to a gene. Germline V gene lookup returns CDR1 SEHNR and CDR2 FQNEAQ (reference sequence). The CDR3 nucleotides read TGTGCCAGCAGCTTAGCCCTCAGCGGGGGGGGAGATACGCAGTATTTT. Protein sequence: CASSLALSGGGDTQYF.

The chain is built from TRBV5-5 and TRBJ1-1; D remains unclear. CDR3 length: 13 amino acids. Germline V CDR1 and CDR2: SGHKS, YYEKEE (reference sequence). The germline V and J ends were trimmed by 6 bases and 0 bases, with 9 bases remaining between them. CDR3 region: CASNLQVNTEAFF. CDR3 nucleotides: TGTGCCAGCAACCTCCAGGTGAACACTGAAGCTTTCTTT.

In nucleotides, the CDR3 is TGTGCCAGCAGGAGACAGGCGGCTGAAGCTTTCTTT. Amino acids: CASRRQAAEAFF. This chain connects TRBV28 to TRBJ1-1; D may be TRBD1 (6 bases). Germline V gene data show CDR1 as MDHEN and CDR2 as SYDVKM. Trimming stripped 6 bases from V and 6 bases from J, with 11 bases between. This CDR3 spans 12 amino acids.